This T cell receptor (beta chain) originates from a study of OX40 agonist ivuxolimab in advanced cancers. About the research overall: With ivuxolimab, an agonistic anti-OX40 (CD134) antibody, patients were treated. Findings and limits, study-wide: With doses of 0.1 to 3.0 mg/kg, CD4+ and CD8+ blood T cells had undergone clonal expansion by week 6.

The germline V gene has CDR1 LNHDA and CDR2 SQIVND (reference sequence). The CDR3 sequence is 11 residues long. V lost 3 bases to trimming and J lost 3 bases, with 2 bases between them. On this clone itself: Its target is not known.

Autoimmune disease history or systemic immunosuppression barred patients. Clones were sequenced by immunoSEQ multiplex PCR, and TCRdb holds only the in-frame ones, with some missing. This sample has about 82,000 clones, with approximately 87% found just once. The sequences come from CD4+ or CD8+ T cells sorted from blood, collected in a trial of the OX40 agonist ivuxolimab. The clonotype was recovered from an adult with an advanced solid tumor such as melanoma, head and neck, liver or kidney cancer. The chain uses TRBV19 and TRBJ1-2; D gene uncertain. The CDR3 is CASSMDYGYTF. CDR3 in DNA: TGTGCCAGTAGTATGGACTATGGCTACACCTTC. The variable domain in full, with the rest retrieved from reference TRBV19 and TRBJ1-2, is DGGITQSPKYLFRKEGQNVTLSCEQNLNHDAMYWYRQDPGQGLRLIYYSQIVNDFQKGDIAEGYSVSREKKESFPLTVTSAQKNPTAFYLCASSMDYGYTFGSGTRLTVV.